This TCR beta chain is drawn from a study of blood T cell repertoires in COVID-19. V gave up 2 bases and J gave up 2 bases; unmatched junction bases: 8. This CDR3 is 16 amino acids long. CDR1 is SGHRS, CDR2 YFSETQ, per germline. Libraries were prepared by immunoSEQ multiplex PCR; TCRdb keeps only in-frame clonotypes and omits some of them. The table includes over 200,000 clones, about 90% detected once. The material sequenced was peripheral blood. The clonotype comes from a man aged 40-49 years with active or convalescent COVID-19. The chain couples TRBV5-1 to TRBJ2-3; 7 nucleotides line up with TRBD2. CDR3 sequence reads: CASSFWLAAYTDTQYF. The CDR3 DNA sequence: TGCGCCAGCAGCTTTTGGCTAGCGGCCTACACAGATACGCAGTATTTT.